A single sample gave rise to the 13 T cell receptor beta chains below, sequenced in a study of blood T cell repertoires in COVID-19. Generated by immunoSEQ multiplex PCR, the TCRdb table keeps only in-frame clones and is missing some. Of about 150,000 clones listed, roughly 79% are singletons. The specimen was peripheral blood. Source of these receptors: a man aged 45-65 years with active or convalescent COVID-19.

This chain uses TRBV2 with TRBJ2-7; TRBD2 matches 14 bases. The CDR3 totals 18 residues. The V segment lost 7 bases and the J segment 6 bases; nucleotides outside the gene matches: 17. Germline V gene data show CDR1 as SNHLY and CDR2 as FYNNEI. CDR3 loop: CASMKGLAGEPTPLEQYF. The CDR3 DNA is TGTGCCAGCATGAAGGGACTAGCGGGAGAGCCCACCCCCCTCGAGCAGTACTTC.

The chain has TRBV7-9 and TRBJ2-7; perhaps TRBD2 as D (6 bases). V lost 7 bases, J lost 0 bases, and 13 bases lay in between. Germline V CDR1 and CDR2: SEHNR, FQNEAQ (reference sequence). The CDR3 is 14 residues long. The CDR3 spells CASTTGGSSYEQYF. CDR3 nucleotide sequence: TGTGCCAGCACCACCGGGGGATCCTCCTACGAGCAGTACTTC.

V and J are TRBV24-1 and TRBJ2-5; a possible D gene is TRBD2 (6 bases). CDR3 length: 11 residues. Germline values: CDR1 KGHDR, CDR2 SFDVKD. Trimming pared 9 bases from V and 4 bases from J, leaving 8 bases between. CDR3 loop: CATGGGETQYF. The CDR3 bases are TGTGCCACCGGGGGAGGAGAGACCCAGTACTTC.

The gene calls are TRBV3-1 (or the pseudogene TRBV3-2) and TRBJ2-5, with D possibly TRBD1 on 5 matching bases. V was pared by 3 bases and J by 5 bases, with 25 bases between. The CDR3 covers 18 residues. CDR1 LGHDT and CDR2 YNNKEL come from the germline V gene (reference sequence). CDR3: CASSQDKREDFHWETQYF. The CDR3 bases are TGTGCCAGCAGCCAGGACAAGCGTGAGGATTTTCATTGGGAGACCCAGTACTTC.

The chain has TRBV19 and TRBJ2-7; 9 bases align to TRBD1. V lost 4 bases and J lost 3; bases outside the gene matches: 7. Germline V lookup: CDR1 LNHDA, CDR2 SQIVND (reference sequence). The CDR3 runs 15 residues. The CDR3, as DNA: TGTGCCAGTAGTACCACCGGGACAGGGTTCTACGAGCAGTACTTC. Protein sequence: CASSTTGTGFYEQYF.

V and J are TRBV5-1 and TRBJ1-2; D remains unclear. The CDR3 has 17 amino acids. The germline gives CDR1 SGHRS, CDR2 YFSETQ. V was cut by 4 bases and J by 9 bases, with 28 bases left in between. This CDR3 reads CASSPEADARISRRYTF. The CDR3 DNA is TGCGCCAGCAGCCCGGAGGCAGATGCCCGCATTTCTAGGCGCTACACCTTC.

V is TRBV9 and J is TRBJ2-2; weak D call: TRBD2 (5 bases). Germline loops: CDR1 SGDLS, CDR2 YYNGEE. Deletions cut 0 bases from V and 6 bases from J, with 15 bases between. The CDR3 sequence is 16 residues long. For the CDR3, the DNA is TGTGCCAGCAGCGTAGAATCCGGACTCGACCCCGGGGAGCTGTTTTTT. This encodes CASSVESGLDPGELFF.

The chain combines TRBV19 with TRBJ1-1; no definite D call. Trimming removed 5 bases at V and 4 bases at J, with 11 bases between. Germline V gene lookup returns CDR1 LNHDA and CDR2 SQIVND (reference sequence). This CDR3 spans 13 amino acids. The CDR3 sequence: CASSEGVGTEAFF. The DNA for the CDR3 is TGTGCCAGTAGTGAGGGAGTCGGCACTGAAGCTTTCTTT.

This clone was detected once. CDR3 in DNA: TGCGCCAGCAGTCCCGGGGGGAATCAGCCCCAGCATTTT. This translates into CASSPGGNQPQHF. The V call is TRBV10-2, the J call TRBJ1-5; D might be TRBD1 (5 bases). Looked up from germline, CDR1 is WSHSY and CDR2 is SAAADI. Trimming took off 5 bases at V and 4 bases at J, with 9 bases between the two ends. The CDR3 covers 13 residues.

This clone was picked up a small number of times. The J gene is TRBJ2-3, the V gene TRBV5-1, with TRBD1 matching over 7 bases. The CDR3 contains 15 residues. Trimming removed 4 bases from V and 0 bases from J; junction bases left unmatched: 5. Germline CDR1 is SGHRS and CDR2 is YFSETQ. The CDR3: CASSPGTASTDTQYF. In DNA, the CDR3 is TGCGCCAGCAGCCCTGGGACAGCTAGCACAGATACGCAGTATTTT.

CDR3 region: CASSLGGLAGSYQETQYF. The CDR3 region has the DNA TGTGCCAGCAGCTTGGGGGGACTAGCGGGCTCGTACCAAGAGACCCAGTACTTC. The chain joins TRBV5-8 to TRBJ2-5; 12 bases are a match to TRBD2. Germline V gene sequence: CDR1 SGHTS, CDR2 YDEGEE. CDR3 length: 18 amino acids. V gave up 0 bases and J gave up 0 bases; unmatched junction bases: 6.

This clone was found once. V and J are TRBV11-2 and TRBJ1-2, with D tentatively TRBD1 (6 bases). Trimming took off 5 bases at V and 7 bases at J, with 26 bases between the two ends. This CDR3 is 17 amino acids long. CDR1 and CDR2 from the germline V gene are SGHAT and FQNNGV. Here the CDR3 DNA reads TGTGCCAGCAGCGCTACCCCGGACTGGGGGCGGGTAGGTGGCTACACCTTC. This sequence encodes CASSATPDWGRVGGYTF.

This clone was picked up a small number of times. The chain couples TRBV13 to TRBJ2-7; TRBD1 agrees at 8 bases. The germline V gene has CDR1 PRHDT and CDR2 FYEKMQ (reference sequence). The CDR3 is 16 residues long. V was clipped by 2 bases and J by 3 bases; unmatched bases: 9. Here the CDR3 reads CASSLKGGQGYYEQYF. CDR3 DNA sequence: TGTGCCAGCAGCTTAAAAGGAGGACAGGGCTACTACGAGCAGTACTTC.